This T cell receptor beta chain was recovered during a study of shared clonotypes between healthy human individuals. Positive CCR7 selection of CD45RO-negative cells yielded the naive CD8 cells, and terminally differentiated effector memory CD45RA+ cells were excluded. Trimming shortened V by 4 bases and J by 3 bases, and 20 bases separated the two germline ends. Germline assignment: CDR1 SGHNT and CDR2 YYREEE (reference sequence). This CDR3 contains 18 residues. Clones were read by immunoSEQ multiplex PCR, and TCRdb kept only the in-frame ones, dropping some. The profile shows 1.5 million to 2.5 million clones, over 85% of them singletons.

The source is a man younger than 35 in good health. This chain connects TRBV5-4 to TRBJ1-6; maybe TRBD1 (5 bases). The sequencing sample was made of naive CD8+ T cells sorted from blood. The CDR3 here is CASSQEDDSGVYNSPLHF. As DNA, the CDR3 is TGTGCCAGCAGCCAGGAAGATGACAGCGGGGTCTATAATTCACCCCTCCACTTT.